This T cell receptor (beta chain) was documented in a study of blood T cell repertoires in COVID-19 (dated by TCRdb to 2020 to 2021). For the wider study: Collaborator samples came from the United States, Italy and Spain and covered acute and convalescent phases of COVID-19. Sample metadata almost always included a de-identified subject ID, COVID-19 status, age in years and sex. The repertoires were made available in a free public database intended to serve as a resource for research on the immune response to SARS-CoV-2. Samples came from the ongoing ImmuneRACE study (first 160 participants) plus 1,254 subjects from 6 global collaborators. The prospective study material was composed of cDNA or gDNA derived from T cells, B-cell-depleted T cells, or PBMCs. Subjects who had been exposed to COVID-19, were actively infected with it, or had recovered from it provided the deeply sampled blood TCRbeta repertoires that made up the dataset. Where HLA class I and class II types were available, the types were taken from metadata supplied by the sample provider, not from assay-based typing.

The paper's findings and limits, for the study overall: The quantity of clinical and demographic metadata differed by source and by participant and was supplied without curation.

V is clipped by 0 bases and J by 6 bases, and the sequence between their germline boundaries is 19 bases long. Including cysteine and phenylalanine, the CDR3 has 17 amino acids. The only DNA kept is the CDR3, 51 bases in frame from the first base. The germline V gene sets CDR1 to SGHDT and CDR2 to YYEEEE. Enrolling through a virtual design, the prospective study's participants ranged in age from about 18 to 89 years and lived across 20 to 25 United States geographic areas. Cohort assignment in the prospective study relied on participant-reported clinical history from a screening survey and a study questionnaire. For ImmuneRACE Cohort 3, a participant was defined as recovered based on two consecutive negative NP/OP PCR tests, clearance by a healthcare professional, or resolution of symptoms. Mobile phlebotomists in the prospective study collected whole blood, serum and a nasopharyngeal or oropharyngeal swab from every participant. Participants in the prospective study had the option to provide additional blood draws and questionnaires over an approximately two-month period. Before DNA extraction, prospective study blood samples were shipped either frozen or at room temperature.

Concerning this clone: What this receptor recognizes is not known. The sample holds no much larger clone one base away, and base qualities are not on file.

TCRbeta CDR3 regions were amplified from genomic DNA using the immunoSEQ Assay, a bias-controlled multiplex PCR. In the paper's pipeline: Within the assay, amplification of reference gene primers was used to estimate how many nucleated cells each sample contained. To quantify the absolute abundance of each unique TCRbeta CDR3 rearrangement, sequence reads were collapsed and filtered. For each sample, productive Simpson clonality was calculated as the square root of Simpson's diversity index over productive rearrangements. TCRdb took this table from immuneACCESS and kept in-frame rearrangements with V and J called. Such tables lack part of the clones; where checked against another copy, unresolved V genes explain under half of the gap, and the rest is unexplained. V and J calls and clone size are given by that table; D and trimming were obtained from the DNA. This sample gives roughly 180,000 clones in total; roughly 86% of them show up just once. About 9.6% of the sample goes to the ten largest clones.

This sequence uses TRBV5-6 and TRBJ2-1; TRBD2 might be the D gene, on 6 matching bases. This TCR derives from a woman aged 25 to 39 who had recovered from COVID-19. Sequencing was carried out using PBMCs or T cells enriched from blood (not recorded which). DNA sequence: TGTGCCAGCAGCTTGGCCGGGAGACGCCGACCTCCCAATGAGCAGTTCTTC. Translated, this is CASSLAGRRRPPNEQFF.